This T cell receptor beta chain was profiled in a study of control samples from healthy donors and cancer patients. Some clones are missing from TCRdb's copy, which holds only in-frame ones; the method was immunoSEQ multiplex PCR. The table includes about 160,000 clones, approximately 93% detected once. The TCR comes from a man between 18 and 35 years old in good health. Sequencing input: blood.

DNA of the CDR3: TGCAGTGCTAGTGAGATGAACACTGAAGCTTTCTTT. Amino acid sequence: CSASEMNTEAFF. The V gene is TRBV20-1, the J gene TRBJ1-1; D unresolved. CDR1 and CDR2 from the germline V gene are DFQATT and SNEGSKA (reference sequence). The V end was cut by 3 bases, the J end by 0 bases, with 5 bases between. The length of the CDR3 is 12 residues.